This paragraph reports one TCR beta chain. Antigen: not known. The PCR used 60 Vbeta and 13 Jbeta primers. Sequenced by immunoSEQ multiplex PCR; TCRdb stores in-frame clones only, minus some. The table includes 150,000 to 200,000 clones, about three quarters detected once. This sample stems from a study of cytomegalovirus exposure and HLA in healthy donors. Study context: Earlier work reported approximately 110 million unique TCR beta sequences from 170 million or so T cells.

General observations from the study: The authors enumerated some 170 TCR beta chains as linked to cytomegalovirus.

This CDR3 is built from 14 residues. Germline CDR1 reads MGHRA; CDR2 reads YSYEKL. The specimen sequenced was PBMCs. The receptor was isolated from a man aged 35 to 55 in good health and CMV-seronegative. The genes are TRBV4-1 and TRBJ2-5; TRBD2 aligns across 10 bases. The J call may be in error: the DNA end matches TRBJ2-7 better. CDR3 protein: CASSQGTSGYEQYF. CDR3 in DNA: TGCGCCAGCAGCCAAGGGACTAGCGGCTACGAGCAGTACTTC.